The entry that follows covers one TCR beta chain sequence. These data belong to a study of blood T cell repertoires in COVID-19. The method was immunoSEQ multiplex PCR; TCRdb's version includes in-frame clones alone and lacks a portion of them. The sample shows around 310,000 clones, 89% of them seen only once. Germline CDR1 SEHNR, CDR2 FQNEAQ (reference sequence). V trimming: 4 bases; J trimming: 3 bases; junction bases outside the gene matches: 11. The CDR3 spans 17 residues. Individuals aged roughly 18 to 95 years were recruited from roughly 23 US areas. Donors were grouped by their self-reported clinical history. Recovery meant two consecutive negative NP/OP PCR tests, professional clearance, or resolved symptoms.

The sequencing input was PBMCs or T cells enriched from blood (not recorded which). This clonotype originated in a woman in her 30s who had recovered from COVID-19. The gene calls are TRBV7-9 and TRBJ2-7; 11 bases are a match to TRBD1. The CDR3 DNA reads TGTGCCAGCAGCTCCCAAGGACAGGGGGCGAACCTCTACGAGCAGTACTTC. Protein sequence: CASSSQGQGANLYEQYF.